This TCR beta chain was recovered during a study of tumor-infiltrating lymphocytes in primary liver carcinoma. At the level of the study: Men as well as women, aged 30 to 69 years, made up the patients. Study findings and constraints: When set against blood, tumors had a significantly higher top-250-clone fraction (p = 0.039). Without sorting, CD4+ versus CD8+ T cell repertoires were not compared.

Unsorted whole blood served as the source of blood RNA, and germline DNA was extracted as well. Collected before surgery were 3 to 4 milliliters of peripheral blood. The CDR3 contains 19 residues. Losses at the gene ends were 4 bases for V and 0 bases for J; bases not matched to a gene: 8. CDR1 KGHDR and CDR2 SFDVKD come from the germline V gene. This clonotype showed up just once. The antigen is undetermined. Starting from approximately 470 ng of total RNA, TCR beta cDNA was produced with a primer in the constant region. Each TCR beta library was derived from three nested multiplex PCR rounds that employed slightly modified ARM-PCR. Running 10 cycles apiece, the first two PCR rounds relied on TRBV1-TRBV30 forward primers together with a C-beta reverse primer. Each CDR3 protein gets one entry after TCRdb re-called the multiplex PCR reads with MiXCR. Of approximately 330,000 distinct CDR3 sequences in the sample, less than 75% were seen once.

This TCR derives from a man aged 35 to 55 with primary liver carcinoma and hepatitis B virus infection. The sample taken for sequencing was peripheral blood. The genes are TRBV24-1 and TRBJ2-3, with 14 bases lining up with TRBD2. CDR3 in DNA: TGTGCCACCAGTGACCCAGGACTAGCGGGAGGCACCAGCACAGATACGCAGTATTTT. Translation: CATSDPGLAGGTSTDTQYF.